This T cell receptor (beta chain) comes out of a study of blood T cell repertoires in COVID-19. Study details: Both acute and convalescent COVID-19 samples were obtained from the United States, Italy and Spain. PBMCs, B-cell-depleted T cells, or T cells provided the cDNA or gDNA that made up the material.

There are 13 residues in the CDR3. CDR1 and CDR2 from the germline V gene are MNHEY and SVGAGI. The V end was cut by 3 bases, the J end by 0 bases, with 6 bases between. This clone has just one count. Source study methods: Scientists estimated how many nucleated cells there were by amplifying reference gene primers. TCRdb's table, derived via immunoSEQ multiplex PCR, lists solely in-frame clones and lacks some. The V and J calls and clone size come from that table; D and trimming were worked out from the DNA. The sample comprises around 18,000 clones, over 70% of which are singletons, and more than 9.5% rests with the top ten.

The sample consisted of peripheral blood. The rearrangement uses TRBV6-5 and TRBJ2-7; D not resolved. This receptor was taken from a man older than 75 with acute or convalescent COVID-19. The CDR3 coding sequence is TGTGCCAGCAGTTATGACACCTCCTACGAGCAGTACTTC. Amino acids: CASSYDTSYEQYF.